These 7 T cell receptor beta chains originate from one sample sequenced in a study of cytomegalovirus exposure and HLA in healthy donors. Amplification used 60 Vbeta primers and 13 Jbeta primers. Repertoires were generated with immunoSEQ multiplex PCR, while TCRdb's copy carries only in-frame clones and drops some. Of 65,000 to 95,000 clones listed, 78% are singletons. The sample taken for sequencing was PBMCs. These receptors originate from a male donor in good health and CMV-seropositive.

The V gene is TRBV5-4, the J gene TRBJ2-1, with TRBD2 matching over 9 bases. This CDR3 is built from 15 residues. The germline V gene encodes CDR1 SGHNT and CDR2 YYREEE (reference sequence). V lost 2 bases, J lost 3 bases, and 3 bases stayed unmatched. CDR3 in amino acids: CASSFRLADYNEQFF. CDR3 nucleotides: TGTGCCAGCAGCTTCCGACTAGCGGACTACAATGAGCAGTTCTTC.

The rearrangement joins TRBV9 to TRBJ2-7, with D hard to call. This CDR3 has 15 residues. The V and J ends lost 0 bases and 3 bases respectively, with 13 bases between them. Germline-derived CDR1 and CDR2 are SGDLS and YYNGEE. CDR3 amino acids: CASSVDETPYYEQYF. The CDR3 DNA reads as TGTGCCAGCAGCGTAGACGAGACACCCTACTACGAGCAGTACTTC.

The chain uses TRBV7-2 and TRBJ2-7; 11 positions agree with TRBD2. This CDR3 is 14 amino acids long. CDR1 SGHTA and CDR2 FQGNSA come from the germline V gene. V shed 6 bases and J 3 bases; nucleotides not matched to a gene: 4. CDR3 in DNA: TGTGCCAGCAGATCTAGCGGGGGGAGCTACGAGCAGTACTTC. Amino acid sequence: CASRSSGGSYEQYF.

As DNA, the CDR3 is TGTGCCAGCAGTTCCCCGGGACAGGGGCACACTGAAGCTTTCTTT. It encodes CASSSPGQGHTEAFF. The chain uses TRBV27 and TRBJ1-1; 10 positions match TRBD1. This CDR3 spans 15 amino acids. Germline V gene sequence: CDR1 MNHEY, CDR2 SMNVEV (reference sequence). Losses at the gene ends were 4 bases for V and 3 bases for J; bases not matched to a gene: 5.

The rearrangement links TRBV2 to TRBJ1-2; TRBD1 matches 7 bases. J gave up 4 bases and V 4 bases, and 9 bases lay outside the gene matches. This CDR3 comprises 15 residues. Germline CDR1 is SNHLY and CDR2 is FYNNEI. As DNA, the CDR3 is TGTGCCAGCAGTGGCTACTTCAGGGGGACCTATGGCTACACCTTC. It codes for CASSGYFRGTYGYTF.

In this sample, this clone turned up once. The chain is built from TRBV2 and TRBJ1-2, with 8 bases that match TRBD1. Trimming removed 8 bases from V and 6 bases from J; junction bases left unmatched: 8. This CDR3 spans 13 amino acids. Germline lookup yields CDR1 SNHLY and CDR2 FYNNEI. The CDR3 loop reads CASSGQGIDGYTF. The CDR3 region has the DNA TGTGCCAGCTCTGGACAGGGAATCGATGGCTACACCTTC.

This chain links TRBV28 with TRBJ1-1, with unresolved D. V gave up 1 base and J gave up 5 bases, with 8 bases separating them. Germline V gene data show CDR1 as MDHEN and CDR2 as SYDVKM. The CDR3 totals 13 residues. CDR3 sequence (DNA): TGTGCCAGCAGTTTATTCAGGTCGACTGAAGCTTTCTTT. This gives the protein CASSLFRSTEAFF.